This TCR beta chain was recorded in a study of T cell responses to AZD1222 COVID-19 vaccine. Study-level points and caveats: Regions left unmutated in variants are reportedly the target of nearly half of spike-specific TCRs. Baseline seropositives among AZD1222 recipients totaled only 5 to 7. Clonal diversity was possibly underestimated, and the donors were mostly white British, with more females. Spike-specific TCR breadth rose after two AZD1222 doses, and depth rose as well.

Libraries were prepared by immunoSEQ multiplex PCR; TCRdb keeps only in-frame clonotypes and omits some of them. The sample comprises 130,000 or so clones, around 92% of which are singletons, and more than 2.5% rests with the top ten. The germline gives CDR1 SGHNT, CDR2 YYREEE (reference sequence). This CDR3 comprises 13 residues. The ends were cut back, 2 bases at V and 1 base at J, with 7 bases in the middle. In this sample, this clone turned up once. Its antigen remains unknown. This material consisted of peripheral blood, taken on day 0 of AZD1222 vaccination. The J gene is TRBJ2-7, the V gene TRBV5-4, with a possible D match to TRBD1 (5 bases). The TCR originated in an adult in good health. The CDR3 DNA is TGTGCCAGCAGCTTTGGGGCATCCTACGAGCAGTACTTC. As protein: CASSFGASYEQYF. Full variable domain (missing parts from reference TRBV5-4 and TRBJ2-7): ETGVTQSPTHLIKTRGQQVTLRCSSQSGHNTVSWYQQALGQGPQFIFQYYREEENGRGNFPPRFSGLQFPNYSSELNVNALELDDSALYLCASSFGASYEQYFGPGTRLTVT.